The 30 T cell receptor beta chains in this list originate from one sample, sequenced in a study of T cell changes during pregnancy in multiple sclerosis. Libraries were prepared by immunoSEQ multiplex PCR; TCRdb keeps only in-frame clonotypes and omits some of them. The sample holds approximately 100,000 clones, almost 95% seen once. Sample: peripheral blood, taken before pregnancy. These receptors all come from a female donor with multiple sclerosis, enrolled in a pregnancy study.

V and J are TRBV13 and TRBJ2-7, with D tentatively TRBD1 (6 bases). This CDR3 has 16 amino acids. The germline CDR1 and CDR2 sequences are PRHDT and FYEKMQ (reference sequence). The germline V and J ends were trimmed by 2 bases and 0 bases, with 14 bases remaining between them. The CDR3 DNA reads TGTGCCAGCAGCTTAATGGGTCAGGGGAGCTCCTACGAGCAGTACTTC. It translates to CASSLMGQGSSYEQYF. Looking up the rest from reference TRBV13 and TRBJ2-7 gives the full variable domain: AAGVIQSPRHLIKEKRETATLKCYPIPRHDTVYWYQQGPGQDPQFLISFYEKMQSDKGSIPDRFSAQQFSDYHSELNMSSLELGDSALYFCASSLMGQGSSYEQYFGPGTRLTVT.

This rearrangement joins TRBV5-6 to TRBJ2-7, with a weak D call TRBD1 (5 bases). Looked up from germline, CDR1 is SGHDT and CDR2 is YYEEEE. This CDR3 region has 17 residues. V lost 0 bases, J lost 4 bases, and 20 bases lay in between. The CDR3 nucleotides are TGTGCCAGCAGCTTGGACACGGCCAGGGCCGGTCGGTACGAGCAGTACTTC. Protein sequence: CASSLDTARAGRYEQYF.

V is TRBV7-6 and J is TRBJ2-1; no firm D call. Germline loops: CDR1 SGHVS, CDR2 FNYEAQ. The CDR3 has 14 residues. V was pared by 1 base and J by 5 bases, with 9 bases between. The chain's CDR3 is CASSLGLANNEQFF. The CDR3, as DNA: TGTGCCAGCAGCTTAGGGCTGGCAAACAATGAGCAGTTCTTC.

V gene TRBV10-1 combines with J gene TRBJ2-5; D not resolved. The CDR3 totals 13 residues. The V end lost 3 bases, the J end lost 1 base, and 6 bases lay between the germline ends. In germline, CDR1 is WNHNN, CDR2 SYGVQD (reference sequence). CDR3 sequence reads: CASSDRLQETQYF. In DNA form, the CDR3 reads TGCGCCAGCAGTGACAGACTCCAAGAGACCCAGTACTTC.

This chain links TRBV28 with TRBJ1-4, with TRBD1 identical over 8 bases. The J segment lost 8 bases and the V segment lost 3 bases, leaving 11 bases of the junction unmatched. Germline V gene sequence: CDR1 MDHEN, CDR2 SYDVKM. The CDR3 is 16 residues long. CDR3 sequence: CASSLVQGAGKEKLFF. The CDR3 DNA follows: TGTGCCAGCAGTTTGGTGCAGGGGGCCGGTAAGGAAAAACTGTTTTTT.

This chain links TRBV4-1 with TRBJ1-1; D perhaps matches TRBD1 (6 bases). CDR1 is MGHRA and CDR2 is YSYEKL in the germline V gene. This CDR3 comprises 15 residues. Trimming took 5 bases from V and 1 from J, leaving 14 bases between them. CDR3 coding DNA: TGCGCCAGCAGCGATAGTAGACAGGCGAACACTGAAGCTTTCTTT. Its protein product is CASSDSRQANTEAFF.

This clone was counted once. The rearrangement links TRBV7-8 to TRBJ2-2; D call uncertain. The V end lost 1 base, the J end lost 1 base, and 13 bases lay between the germline ends. The CDR3 covers 17 residues. Germline CDR1 reads SGHVS; CDR2 reads FQNEAQ. The CDR3 spells CASSLERSRRNTGELFF. In DNA form, the CDR3 reads TGTGCCAGCAGCTTAGAACGTTCCAGGCGGAACACCGGGGAGCTGTTTTTT.

This chain joins TRBV5-8 and TRBJ2-7, with TRBD1 matching over 11 bases. CDR1 and CDR2 (germline): SGHTS, YDEGEE. Unmatched junction bases numbered 6, after V lost 4 bases and J lost 3 bases. CDR3 length equals 15 residues. Written as DNA, the CDR3 is TGTGCCAGCAGCGAGGGACAGGGGGTATACTACGAGCAGTACTTC. It codes for CASSEGQGVYYEQYF.

This chain uses TRBV7-8 with TRBJ2-7, with unresolved D. CDR1 is SGHVS and CDR2 is FQNEAQ in the germline V gene. V was shortened by 1 base and J by 4 bases, with 8 bases between the two germline ends. The CDR3 runs 13 residues. CDR3 in DNA: TGTGCCAGCAGCTTAGGAATTAGTTACGAGCAGTACTTC. Its protein product is CASSLGISYEQYF.

This chain connects TRBV28 to TRBJ1-3; D gene unclear. The germline gives CDR1 MDHEN, CDR2 SYDVKM. The V end lost 2 bases, the J end lost 1 base, and 6 bases lay between the germline ends. The CDR3 totals 14 residues. CDR3 protein: CASSLGVSGNTIYF. The CDR3 nucleotides are TGTGCCAGCAGTTTAGGAGTGTCTGGAAACACCATATATTTT.

A single count supports this clone. The genes are TRBV27 and TRBJ2-2; no definite D call. Trimming stripped 6 bases from V and 6 bases from J, with 11 bases between. This CDR3 contains 13 residues. CDR1 is MNHEY, CDR2 SMNVEV, per germline (reference sequence). CDR3 sequence reads: CASSQTRSGELFF. CDR3 bases: TGTGCCAGCAGCCAGACACGGTCCGGGGAGCTGTTTTTT.

The rearrangement uses TRBV27 and TRBJ1-5, with D perhaps matching TRBD1 (6 bases). The CDR3 spans 14 residues. Trimming took 6 bases from V and 6 from J, leaving 15 bases between them. Germline assignment: CDR1 MNHEY and CDR2 SMNVEV (reference sequence). CDR3 in DNA: TGTGCCAGCAGAAGGGGGGGGTCGAGTCAGCCCCAGCATTTT. Protein: CASRRGGSSQPQHF.

V usage is TRBV7-8 and J usage is TRBJ1-2, with TRBD1 matching over 11 bases. This CDR3 has 14 residues. The ends lost 3 bases at V and 7 bases at J; junction bases unmatched: 4. Germline-derived CDR1 and CDR2 are SGHVS and FQNEAQ. CDR3 residues: CASSLRTGGLGYTF. The CDR3 DNA follows: TGTGCCAGCAGCTTGAGGACAGGGGGCCTTGGCTACACCTTC.

The chain uses TRBV29-1 and TRBJ2-7, with TRBD2 identical over 13 bases. This CDR3 contains 15 residues. Losses at the gene ends were 4 bases for V and 0 bases for J; bases not matched to a gene: 3. The germline gives CDR1 SQVTM, CDR2 ANQGSEA. The CDR3 region is CSVVGLAGVSYEQYF. In DNA, the CDR3 is TGCAGCGTTGTTGGACTAGCGGGAGTCTCCTACGAGCAGTACTTC.

The rearrangement links TRBV6-6 to TRBJ2-2, with D possibly being TRBD1 (6 bases). The CDR3 has 15 residues. The V gene's germline CDR1 is MNHNY and CDR2 SVGAGI (reference sequence). The V and J ends lost 5 bases and 1 base respectively, with 11 bases between them. The CDR3 is CASSPTGRNTGELFF. The CDR3 DNA follows: TGTGCCAGCAGTCCCACAGGGCGGAACACCGGGGAGCTGTTTTTT.

The chain joins TRBV5-1 to TRBJ2-1; no firm D call. The germline V gene has CDR1 SGHRS and CDR2 YFSETQ. This CDR3 has 12 residues. V was pared by 1 base and J by 6 bases, with 5 bases between. DNA of the CDR3: TGCGCCAGCAGCTTGCCCTCCAATGAGCAGTTCTTC. Its translation is CASSLPSNEQFF.

V and J are TRBV6-5 and TRBJ2-5, with 13 bases identical to TRBD2. J gave up 6 bases and V 6 bases, and 7 bases lay outside the gene matches. This CDR3 has 15 amino acids. CDR1 and CDR2 from the germline V gene are MNHEY and SVGAGI. This CDR3 reads CASSRTSGSFQTQYF. Here the CDR3 DNA reads TGTGCCAGCAGCCGGACTAGCGGGAGTTTTCAGACCCAGTACTTC.

CDR3 amino acids: CASSLGGRGLQETQYF. The CDR3 DNA is TGCGCCAGCAGCTTGGGCGGGAGGGGGCTTCAAGAGACCCAGTACTTC. The chain links TRBV5-1 to TRBJ2-5, with 9 bases fitting TRBD2. With 0 bases clipped from V and 2 bases from J, the junction kept 5 bases outside the gene matches. This CDR3 has 16 residues. Germline CDR1 is SGHRS and CDR2 is YFSETQ. Full variable domain (outside the CDR3, taken from reference TRBV5-1 and TRBJ2-5): KAGVTQTPRYLIKTRGQQVTLSCSPISGHRSVSWYQQTPGQGLQFLFEYFSETQRNKGNFPGRFSGRQFSNSRSEMNVSTLELGDSALYLCASSLGGRGLQETQYFGPGTRLLVL.

The genes are TRBV2 and TRBJ2-7; 7 positions agree with TRBD1. V was pared by 7 bases and J by 4 bases, with 4 bases of the junction left unmatched. Germline CDR1 is SNHLY and CDR2 is FYNNEI. This CDR3 region has 12 residues. The CDR3 nucleotides read TGTGCCAGCACGGCCAGGGGGTACGAGCAGTACTTC. This codes for CASTARGYEQYF.

The chain uses TRBV10-3 and TRBJ2-7; 11 nucleotides align to TRBD1. The trim removed 6 bases at V and 4 bases at J, leaving 8 bases unmatched. This CDR3 is 15 amino acids long. Germline lookup yields CDR1 ENHRY and CDR2 SYGVKD. The CDR3 reads CAISQSGQGAYEQYF. CDR3 nucleotide sequence: TGTGCCATCAGCCAGAGCGGACAGGGGGCTTACGAGCAGTACTTC.

The chain recombines TRBV5-6 with TRBJ2-7, with D perhaps matching TRBD1 (5 bases). V lost 5 bases and J 0 bases, leaving 12 bases between the germline ends. The CDR3 runs 14 residues. CDR1 is SGHDT and CDR2 is YYEEEE in the germline V gene. The CDR3 DNA is TGTGCCAGCAGTTACCCGACAGTCTCCTACGAGCAGTACTTC. It specifies CASSYPTVSYEQYF. Full variable domain (missing parts from reference TRBV5-6 and TRBJ2-7): DAGVTQSPTHLIKTRGQQVTLRCSPKSGHDTVSWYQQALGQGPQFIFQYYEEEERQRGNFPDRFSGHQFPNYSSELNVNALLLGDSALYLCASSYPTVSYEQYFGPGTRLTVT.

The chain couples TRBV5-1 to TRBJ2-1, with 7 nucleotides matching TRBD2. This CDR3 has 12 residues. Germline CDR1 is SGHRS and CDR2 is YFSETQ. The J segment lost 6 bases and the V segment lost 4 bases, leaving 1 base of the junction unmatched. Here the CDR3 reads CASSGGVNEQFF. The CDR3 DNA is TGCGCCAGCAGCGGGGGGGTCAATGAGCAGTTCTTC. The entire variable domain, with the rest obtained from reference TRBV5-1 and TRBJ2-1, is as follows: KAGVTQTPRYLIKTRGQQVTLSCSPISGHRSVSWYQQTPGQGLQFLFEYFSETQRNKGNFPGRFSGRQFSNSRSEMNVSTLELGDSALYLCASSGGVNEQFFGPGTRLTVL.

The chain recombines TRBV2 with TRBJ1-2; 7 nucleotides agree with TRBD1. This CDR3 comprises 14 residues. Per the germline V gene, CDR1 is SNHLY and CDR2 is FYNNEI. V dropped 6 bases and J dropped 8; count of bases not matched to a gene: 12. The CDR3 loop is CASREGAHQWGYTF. The DNA of the CDR3 is TGTGCCAGCAGAGAGGGGGCCCACCAGTGGGGCTACACCTTC.

The V call is TRBV6-1, the J call TRBJ1-5; D may be TRBD1 (5 bases). Germline CDR1 is MNHNS and CDR2 is SASEGT. CDR3 size: 12 residues. Trimming left V 8 bases short and J 9 bases short, with 14 bases between. In DNA, the CDR3 is TGTGCCAGCTCTTCCTGGGGGGGGCCCCAGCATTTT. Its translation is CASSSWGGPQHF.

The chain is built from TRBV28 and TRBJ2-3, with 13 bases aligning to TRBD2. V lost 4 bases to trimming and J lost 3 bases; unmatched junction nucleotides: 10. Germline assignment: CDR1 MDHEN and CDR2 SYDVKM. The CDR3 is 18 amino acids. For the CDR3, the DNA is TGTGCCAGCAGTTCCCTGCCGGGACTAGCGGGACATACAGATACGCAGTATTTT. Translation: CASSSLPGLAGHTDTQYF. Together with reference TRBV28 and TRBJ2-3, the CDR3 gives the full variable domain: DVKVTQSSRYLVKRTGEKVFLECVQDMDHENMFWYRQDPGLGLRLIYFSYDVKMKEKGDIPEGYSVSREKKERFSLILESASTNQTSMYLCASSSLPGLAGHTDTQYFGPGTRLTVL.

J is TRBJ1-2 and V is TRBV30; TRBD1 is a possible D gene (6 bases). Looked up from germline, CDR1 is GTSNPN and CDR2 is SVGIG (reference sequence). V lost 0 bases, J lost 8 bases, and 7 bases lay in between. The CDR3 loop spans 11 amino acids. Written as DNA, the CDR3 is TGTGCCTGGAGTGTAGGGGGAGGCTACACCTTC. Its translation: CAWSVGGGYTF. Together with reference TRBV30 and TRBJ1-2, the CDR3 gives the full variable domain: SQTIHQWPATLVQPVGSPLSLECTVEGTSNPNLYWYRQAAGRGLQLLFYSVGIGQISSEVPQNLSASRPQDRQFILSSKKLLLSDSGFYLCAWSVGGGYTFGSGTRLTVV.

J is TRBJ2-3 and V is TRBV15; D possibly corresponds to TRBD1 (5 bases). Germline CDR1 reads LNHNV; CDR2 reads YYDKDF (reference sequence). The V and J ends lost 0 bases and 1 base respectively, with 11 bases between them. The CDR3 extends over 16 amino acids. CDR3 in DNA: TGTGCCACCAGCAGAGATCAGGGCATTCGCACAGATACGCAGTATTTT. This gives the protein CATSRDQGIRTDTQYF.

The rearrangement links TRBV5-1 to TRBJ2-1, with D possibly TRBD2 on 6 matching bases. The CDR3 totals 18 residues. V was cut by 3 bases and J by 3 bases, with 22 bases left in between. In germline, CDR1 is SGHRS, CDR2 YFSETQ. The CDR3 DNA is TGCGCCAGCAGCTCAGTCTTGGGTGGGAGGTCCCTCTACAATGAGCAGTTCTTC. This encodes CASSSVLGGRSLYNEQFF.

The gene calls are TRBV5-6 and TRBJ1-2; D uncertain. This CDR3 contains 14 residues. The germline V gene has CDR1 SGHDT and CDR2 YYEEEE. Trimming shortened V by 0 bases and J by 2 bases, and 8 bases separated the two germline ends. The CDR3 sequence: CASSLGQMNYGYTF. CDR3 nucleotide sequence: TGTGCCAGCAGCTTGGGGCAGATGAACTATGGCTACACCTTC.

The chain combines TRBV11-2 with TRBJ1-4; the D is unclear. This CDR3 is 11 amino acids long. Germline-derived CDR1 and CDR2 are SGHAT and FQNNGV. V dropped 5 bases and J dropped 8 bases, with 6 bases sitting between them. CDR3 sequence reads: CASSRKEKLFF. CDR3 DNA: TGTGCCAGCAGCCGTAAAGAAAAACTGTTTTTT.